The following is a T cell receptor beta chain sequence with its context. What it binds is unknown. These data originate in a study of cytomegalovirus exposure and HLA in healthy donors. On the study more broadly: The roughly 120 validation repertoires, a later analysis reported, used the same platform as the approximately 650 first-cohort repertoires. Broader study findings: Reports described diagnosis of cytomegalovirus status by the classifier as highly specific and sensitive.

Assay used: immunoSEQ multiplex PCR; TCRdb lists only in-frame clones, some missing. The sample lists more than 110,000 clones, roughly 88% occurring once. From germline, CDR1 is SGHVS and CDR2 FQNEAQ. The CDR3 runs to 14 residues. With V trimmed by 5 bases and J by 4 bases, 8 bases remained unmatched. The chain links TRBV7-8 to TRBJ2-7; 7 positions match TRBD2. Material for sequencing was PBMCs. This sequence was found in a woman aged 18-29 years in good health and CMV-seropositive. CDR3: CASSPSGMGYEQYF. The CDR3 nucleotides read TGTGCCAGCAGCCCGAGCGGGATGGGGTACGAGCAGTACTTC.